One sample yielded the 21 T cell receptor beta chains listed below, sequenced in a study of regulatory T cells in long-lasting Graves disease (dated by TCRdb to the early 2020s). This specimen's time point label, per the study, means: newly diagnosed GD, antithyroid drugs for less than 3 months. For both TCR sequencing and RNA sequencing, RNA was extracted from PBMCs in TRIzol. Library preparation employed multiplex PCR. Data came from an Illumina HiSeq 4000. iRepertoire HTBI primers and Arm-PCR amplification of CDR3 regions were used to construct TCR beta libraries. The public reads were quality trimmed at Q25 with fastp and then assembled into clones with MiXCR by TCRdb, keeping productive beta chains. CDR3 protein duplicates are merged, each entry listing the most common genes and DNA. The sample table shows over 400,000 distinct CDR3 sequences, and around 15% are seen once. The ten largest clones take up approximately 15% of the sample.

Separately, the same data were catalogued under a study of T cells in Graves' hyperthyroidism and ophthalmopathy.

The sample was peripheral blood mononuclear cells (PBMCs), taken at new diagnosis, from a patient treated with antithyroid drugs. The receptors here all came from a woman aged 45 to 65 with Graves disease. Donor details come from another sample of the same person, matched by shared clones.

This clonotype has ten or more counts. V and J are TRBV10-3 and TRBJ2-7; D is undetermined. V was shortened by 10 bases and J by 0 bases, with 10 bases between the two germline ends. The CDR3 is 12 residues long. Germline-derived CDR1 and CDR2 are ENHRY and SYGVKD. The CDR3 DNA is TGTGCCACGCAGCAAATCTCCTACGAGCAGTACTTC. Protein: CATQQISYEQYF.

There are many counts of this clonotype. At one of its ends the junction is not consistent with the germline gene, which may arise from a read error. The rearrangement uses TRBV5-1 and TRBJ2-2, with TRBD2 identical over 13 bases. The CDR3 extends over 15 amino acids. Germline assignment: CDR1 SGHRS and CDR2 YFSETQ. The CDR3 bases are TGTGCCAGCAGTGGACTAGCGGGAGACACCGGGGAGCTGTTTTTT. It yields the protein CASSGLAGDTGELFF.

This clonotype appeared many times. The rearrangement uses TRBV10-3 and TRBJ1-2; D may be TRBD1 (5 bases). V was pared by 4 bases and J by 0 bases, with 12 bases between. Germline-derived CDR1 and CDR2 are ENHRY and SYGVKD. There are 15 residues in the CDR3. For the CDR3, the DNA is TGTGCCATCAGTGTGGAGGGGAGAGCTAACTATGGCTACACCTTC. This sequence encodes CAISVEGRANYGYTF.

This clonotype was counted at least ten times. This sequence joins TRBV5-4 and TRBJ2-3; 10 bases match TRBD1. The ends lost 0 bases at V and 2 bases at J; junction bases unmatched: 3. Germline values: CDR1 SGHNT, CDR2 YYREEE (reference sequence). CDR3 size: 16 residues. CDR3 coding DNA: TGTGCCAGCAGCTTGGCGGACAGGGGGGTCACAGATACGCAGTATTTT. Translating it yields CASSLADRGVTDTQYF.

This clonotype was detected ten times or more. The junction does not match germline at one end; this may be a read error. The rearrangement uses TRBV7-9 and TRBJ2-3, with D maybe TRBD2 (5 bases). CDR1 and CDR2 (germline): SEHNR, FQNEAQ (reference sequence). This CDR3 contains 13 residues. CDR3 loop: CASSLLGTDTQYF. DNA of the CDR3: TGCGCCAGCAGCTTACTAGGCACAGATACGCAGTATTTT.

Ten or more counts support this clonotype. This chain's CDR3 is CASSLRGVGEQFF. The CDR3 DNA is TGTGCCAGCTCACTACGGGGGGTCGGTGAGCAGTTCTTC. The rearrangement joins TRBV27 to TRBJ2-1, with TRBD2 matching 7 bases. The CDR3 is 13 amino acids. V lost 8 bases and J lost 9; bases outside the gene matches: 10. Germline V gives CDR1 MNHEY, CDR2 SMNVEV (reference sequence).

The chain's CDR3 is CASSVVGDSGAEAFF. The CDR3 region has the DNA TGTGCCAGCAGCGTAGTAGGGGATTCTGGCGCTGAAGCTTTCTTT. The chain is built from TRBV9 and TRBJ1-1; a possible D gene is TRBD1 (5 bases). This CDR3 comprises 15 residues. V shed 0 bases and J shed 6 bases, with 15 bases lying between them. Germline-derived CDR1 and CDR2 are SGDLS and YYNGEE.

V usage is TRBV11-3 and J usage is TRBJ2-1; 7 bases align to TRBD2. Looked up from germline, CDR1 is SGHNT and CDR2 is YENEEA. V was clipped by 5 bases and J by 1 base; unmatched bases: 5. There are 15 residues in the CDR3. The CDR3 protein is CASSGLVGSYNEQFF. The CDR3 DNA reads TGTGCCAGCAGCGGACTAGTAGGTTCCTACAATGAGCAGTTCTTC.

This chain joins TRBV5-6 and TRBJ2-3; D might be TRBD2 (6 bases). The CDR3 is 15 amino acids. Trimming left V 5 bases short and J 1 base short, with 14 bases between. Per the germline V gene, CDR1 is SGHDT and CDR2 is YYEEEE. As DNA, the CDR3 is TGTGCCAGCAGAATGGAGGGTGTGGGCACAGATACGCAGTATTTT. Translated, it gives CASRMEGVGTDTQYF. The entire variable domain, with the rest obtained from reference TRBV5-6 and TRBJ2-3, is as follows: DAGVTQSPTHLIKTRGQQVTLRCSPKSGHDTVSWYQQALGQGPQFIFQYYEEEERQRGNFPDRFSGHQFPNYSSELNVNALLLGDSALYLCASRMEGVGTDTQYFGPGTRLTVL.

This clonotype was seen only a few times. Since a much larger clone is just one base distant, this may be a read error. CDR3 sequence reads: CASSGSQETRYF. The CDR3 nucleotides read TGTGCCAGCAGTGGGAGCCAAGAGACCCGGTACTTC. This chain links TRBV2 with TRBJ2-5; D unclear. CDR3 length equals 12 residues. Germline V gene sequence: CDR1 SNHLY, CDR2 FYNNEI.

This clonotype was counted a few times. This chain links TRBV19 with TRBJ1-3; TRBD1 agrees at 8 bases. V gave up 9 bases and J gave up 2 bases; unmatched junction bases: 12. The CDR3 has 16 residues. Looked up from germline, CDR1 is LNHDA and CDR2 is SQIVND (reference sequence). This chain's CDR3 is CASHRDRGPPGNTIYF. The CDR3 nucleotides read TGTGCCAGCCACCGAGACAGGGGACCTCCTGGAAACACCATATATTTT.

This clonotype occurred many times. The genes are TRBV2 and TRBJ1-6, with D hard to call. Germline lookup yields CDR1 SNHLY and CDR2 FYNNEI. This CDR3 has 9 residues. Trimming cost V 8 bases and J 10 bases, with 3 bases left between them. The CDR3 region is CASGSPLHF. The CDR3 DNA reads TGTGCCAGCGGGTCACCCCTCCACTTT.

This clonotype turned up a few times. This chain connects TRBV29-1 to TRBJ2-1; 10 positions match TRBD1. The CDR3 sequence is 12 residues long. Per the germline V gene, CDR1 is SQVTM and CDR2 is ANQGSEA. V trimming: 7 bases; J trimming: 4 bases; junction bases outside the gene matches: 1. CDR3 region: CSGQGAYNEQFF. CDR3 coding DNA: TGCAGCGGACAGGGGGCTTACAATGAGCAGTTCTTC.

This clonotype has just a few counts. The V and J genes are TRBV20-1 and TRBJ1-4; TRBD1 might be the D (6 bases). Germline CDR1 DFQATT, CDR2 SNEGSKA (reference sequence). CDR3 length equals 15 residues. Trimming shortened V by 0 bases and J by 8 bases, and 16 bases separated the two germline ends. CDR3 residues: CSARDLRQGKEKLFF. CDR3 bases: TGCAGTGCTAGAGATCTTCGGCAGGGGAAGGAAAAACTGTTTTTT.

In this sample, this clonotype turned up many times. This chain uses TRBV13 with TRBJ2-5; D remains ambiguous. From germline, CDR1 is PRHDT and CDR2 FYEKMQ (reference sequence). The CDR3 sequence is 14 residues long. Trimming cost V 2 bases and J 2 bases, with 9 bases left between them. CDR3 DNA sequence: TGTGCCAGCAGCTTACGGCACTCTCAAGAGACCCAGTACTTC. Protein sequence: CASSLRHSQETQYF.

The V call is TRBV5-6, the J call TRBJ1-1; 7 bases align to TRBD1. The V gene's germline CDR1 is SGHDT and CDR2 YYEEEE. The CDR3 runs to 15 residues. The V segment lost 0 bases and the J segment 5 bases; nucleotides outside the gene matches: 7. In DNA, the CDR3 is TGTGCCAGCAGCTTGGTGGACAGGACTGGTACTGAAGCTTTCTTT. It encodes CASSLVDRTGTEAFF.

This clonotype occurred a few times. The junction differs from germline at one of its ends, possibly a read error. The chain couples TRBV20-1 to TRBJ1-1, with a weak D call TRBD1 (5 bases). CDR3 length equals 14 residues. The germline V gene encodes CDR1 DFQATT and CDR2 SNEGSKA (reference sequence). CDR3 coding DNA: TGCAGTGCCCCGTCCAGGGCTGGGCACACTGAAGCTCTCTTT. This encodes CSAPSRAGHTEALF.

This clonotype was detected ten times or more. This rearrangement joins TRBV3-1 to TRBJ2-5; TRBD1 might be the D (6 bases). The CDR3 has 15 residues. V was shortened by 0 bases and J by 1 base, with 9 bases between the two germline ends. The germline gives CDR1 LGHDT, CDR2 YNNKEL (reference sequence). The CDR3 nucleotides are TGTGCCAGCAGCCAAGATTCACAGGGCCAAGAGACCCAGTACTTC. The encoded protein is CASSQDSQGQETQYF.

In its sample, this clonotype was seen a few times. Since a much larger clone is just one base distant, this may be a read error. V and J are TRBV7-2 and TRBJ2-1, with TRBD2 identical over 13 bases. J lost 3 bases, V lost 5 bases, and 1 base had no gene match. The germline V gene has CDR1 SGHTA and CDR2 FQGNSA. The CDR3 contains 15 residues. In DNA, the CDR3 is TGTGCCAGCAGCCGGACTAGCGGGGGCTACAATGAGCAGTTCTTC. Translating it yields CASSRTSGGYNEQFF.

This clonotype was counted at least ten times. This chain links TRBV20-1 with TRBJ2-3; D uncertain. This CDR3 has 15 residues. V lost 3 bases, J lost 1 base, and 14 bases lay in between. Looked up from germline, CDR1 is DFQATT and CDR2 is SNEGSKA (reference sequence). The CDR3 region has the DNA TGCAGTGCTAGGGCTGCACCTTCGGGCACAGATACGCAGTATTTT. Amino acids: CSARAAPSGTDTQYF.

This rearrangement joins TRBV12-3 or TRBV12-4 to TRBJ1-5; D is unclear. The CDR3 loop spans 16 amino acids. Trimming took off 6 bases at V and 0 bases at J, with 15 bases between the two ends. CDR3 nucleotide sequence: TGTGCCAGCAGGGATCTACATTGGTTTAGCAATCAGCCCCAGCATTTT. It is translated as CASRDLHWFSNQPQHF.